This TCR beta chain was documented in a study of human T cells and chemical hapten exposure (dated by TCRdb to the early 2020s). Background on the whole study: For sensitization, 2% DPC in acetone was applied to a 2 cm by 2 cm area of upper inner arm skin. Weekly therapeutic DPC doses were additionally applied to the scalp of patients throughout the roughly 23-week study period. Patch testing on the upper back used Finn chambers containing 0.01% DPC, with scoring done after 6 days according to International Contact Dermatitis Research Group standards. Most of the patients in the cohort were female, and the cohort covered alopecia areata with under or over 50% scalp involvement, alopecia totalis and alopecia universalis. Libraries were combined into a pool for sequencing, and differences in TCR yield between samples came mainly from small differences in library volumes within the pool. This study followed changes in the peripheral blood TCR repertoire in vivo during primary and secondary sensitization of alopecia patients to the hapten diphenylcyclopropenone (DPC). Blood samples were taken from patients before sensitization (week 0) and at 2, 6 and about 24 weeks after DPC sensitization. Approximately 30 alopecia patients provided blood for TCR sequencing at one to four time points (pre-sensitization, 2, 6 and 24 weeks). General study outcomes and caveats: Expanded TCRs formed significantly more large CDR3 similarity clusters than pre-sensitization or healthy control sets, consistent with antigen-driven responses. After repeated subsampling, the strength of the expansion versus patch-test correlation and the threshold at which it became significant changed. All patients had alopecia, a presumed autoimmune disease, so their immune response might differ from that of healthy individuals. Patch test score was positively correlated with the number of PT1 expanded TCRs, with significance at thresholds 8, 16 and 32 but not at 4. No change with DPC sensitization was found in the number of TCRs above 1 in 1000 frequency, and no evidence of global repertoire structure alterations was found.

V is shortened by 1 base, J by 5 bases, and the region joining them spans 14 bases. The CDR3 runs 15 amino acids, cysteine and phenylalanine included. Only CDR3 DNA remains: 45 bases, in frame from the first base. CDR1 is given as SEHNR and CDR2 as FQNEAQ, both from the germline V gene (reference sequence). As for this clonotype: Its antigen is still unknown. Base qualities are not recorded, but no much larger clone differs from it by a single base.

The time point label, read with the paper, signifies: patch test 3, about 24 weeks after DPC sensitization. The treatment or condition label, as the study defines it: therapeutic diphenylcyclopropenone sensitization with weekly scalp DPC. At each patch-test visit, blood was drawn before the patch test was applied. Eligible patients were aged 18 to 70, diagnosed with alopecia, deemed suitable for DPC therapy, and excluded if pregnant. Total RNA was extracted from unfractionated whole blood collected in Tempus Blood RNA tubes. Library generation was performed with RACE. TCRdb lists the instrument as NextSeq 500. Library preparation attached unique molecular identifiers to individual cDNA molecules for quantitative, reproducible TCR counting. For every blood RNA sample, sequencing covered both the TCR alpha and TCR beta chains. Turning to the authors' computational methods: The median number of TCRs per sample was roughly 100,000, ranging from about 20,000 to 690,600. The Decombinator software suite was used to annotate V, J and CDR3 in the TCR reads. For the PS versus PT1 abundance plots, all samples were subsampled to the same number of TCRs (28,000). Expanded TCRs were defined as absent before sensitization and observed at least eight times at the 2-week time point. The public sequencing data were trimmed at Q25 with fastp and processed into clonotypes with MiXCR by TCRdb, which kept only in-frame beta chains. Identical CDR3 proteins give one entry, which carries the most common genes and DNA. The V and J calls and clone size come from TCRdb's table, not from the authors' own analysis. The sample table lists 100,000 to 120,000 distinct CDR3 sequences, under 40% of them with a count of one. Around 2.8% of the sample is in the top ten clones.

Sequenced here: whole blood, sampled in connection with sensitization to the hapten diphenylcyclopropenone (DPC). The sequence was collected from a man between 40 and 49 years old with alopecia areata. Some clones in this sample may be carry-over from other donors' samples. The rearranged segments are TRBV7-9 and TRBJ2-5; D gene: possibly TRBD2, on 5 matching bases. The CDR3 sequence is CASSLVGVPRETQYF. In nucleotides, the sequence is TGTGCCAGCAGCTTAGTCGGGGTTCCTCGGGAGACCCAGTACTTC.